This T cell receptor beta chain was sequenced for a study of T cells in Graves' hyperthyroidism and ophthalmopathy. Only a few counts were recorded for this clonotype. The CDR3 spans 14 residues. Germline assignment: CDR1 LNHDA and CDR2 SQIVND (reference sequence). The ends lost 5 bases at V and 5 bases at J; junction bases unmatched: 8. RNA transcripts provided the source from which TCR beta CDR3 regions were amplified. Researchers ran a first-round RT-PCR on the TCR CDR3 using the HTBI primer set. A single record per CDR3 protein comes from TCRdb applying MiXCR to the multiplex PCR reads. Of about 480,000 distinct CDR3 sequences listed, 14% are singletons.

The receptor comes from a woman aged 18-29 years with Graves' hyperthyroidism. The sequenced sample was blood. This chain connects TRBV19 to TRBJ1-1; 7 nucleotides line up with TRBD1. CDR3 bases: TGTGCCAGTAGTTTCAACCAGGGGGGGACTGAAGCTTTCTTT. Translation gives CASSFNQGGTEAFF. The whole variable domain, remainder taken from reference TRBV19 and TRBJ1-1, is DGGITQSPKYLFRKEGQNVTLSCEQNLNHDAMYWYRQDPGQGLRLIYYSQIVNDFQKGDIAEGYSVSREKKESFPLTVTSAQKNPTAFYLCASSFNQGGTEAFFGQGTRLTVV.